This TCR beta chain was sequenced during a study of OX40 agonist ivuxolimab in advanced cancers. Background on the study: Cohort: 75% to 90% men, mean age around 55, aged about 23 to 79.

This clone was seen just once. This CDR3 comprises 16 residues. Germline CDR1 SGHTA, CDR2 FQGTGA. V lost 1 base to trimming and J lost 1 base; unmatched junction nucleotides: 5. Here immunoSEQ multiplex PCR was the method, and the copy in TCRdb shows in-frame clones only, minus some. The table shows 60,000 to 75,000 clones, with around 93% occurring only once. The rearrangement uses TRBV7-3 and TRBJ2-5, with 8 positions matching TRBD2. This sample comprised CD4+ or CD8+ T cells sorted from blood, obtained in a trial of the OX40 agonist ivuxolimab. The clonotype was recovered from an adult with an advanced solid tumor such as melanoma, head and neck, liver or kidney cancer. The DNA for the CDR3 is TGTGCCAGCAGCTTAAATCAGCGGGGGAGCCAAGAGACCCAGTACTTC. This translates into CASSLNQRGSQETQYF. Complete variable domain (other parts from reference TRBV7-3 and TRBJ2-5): GAGVSQTPSNKVTEKGKYVELRCDPISGHTALYWYRQSLGQGPEFLIYFQGTGAADDSGLPNDRFFAVRPEGSVSTLKIQRTERGDSAVYLCASSLNQRGSQETQYFGPGTRLLVL.